Below are 26 T cell receptor beta chains sequenced from a single sample in a study of control samples from healthy donors and cancer patients. The method was immunoSEQ multiplex PCR; TCRdb's version includes in-frame clones alone and lacks a portion of them. The sample shows under 450,000 clones, approximately 90% of them seen only once. Sequenced material: PBMCs. The receptors here all came from a man aged 40-49 years with head and neck cancer.

V and J are TRBV5-6 and TRBJ2-1; D gene ambiguous. Trimming took 4 bases from V and 0 from J, leaving 17 bases between them. The CDR3 runs to 17 residues. Germline CDR1 SGHDT, CDR2 YYEEEE. This chain's CDR3 is CASSPARGRSSYNEQFF. Written as DNA, the CDR3 is TGTGCCAGCAGCCCCGCCCGCGGCAGGAGCTCCTACAATGAGCAGTTCTTC.

The rearrangement joins TRBV13 to TRBJ1-5; D gene uncertain. There are 12 residues in the CDR3. Trimming removed 8 bases from V and 3 bases from J, with 8 bases in between. Looked up from germline, CDR1 is PRHDT and CDR2 is FYEKMQ (reference sequence). CDR3 in amino acids: CASSQDNQPQHF. CDR3 DNA sequence: TGTGCCAGCTCTCAGGACAATCAGCCCCAGCATTTT.

The chain is built from TRBV27 and TRBJ1-2; weak D call: TRBD1 (6 bases). The CDR3 is 17 residues long. Trimming took off 2 bases at V and 1 base at J, with 17 bases between the two ends. Germline V lookup: CDR1 MNHEY, CDR2 SMNVEV (reference sequence). This chain's CDR3 is CASSLKGRGHYNYGYTF. Here the CDR3 DNA reads TGTGCCAGCAGTTTAAAAGGCAGGGGCCATTATAACTATGGCTACACCTTC.

This clone appeared a single time. V is TRBV3-1 (or the pseudogene TRBV3-2) and J is TRBJ2-1; 11 bases are shared with TRBD2. Trimming removed 3 bases from V and 6 bases from J; junction bases left unmatched: 7. Germline V gene sequence: CDR1 LGHDT, CDR2 YNNKEL (reference sequence). This CDR3 is built from 16 residues. CDR3 nucleotides: TGTGCCAGCAGCCAGACCGGGACTAGCGGTACCAATGAGCAGTTCTTC. It encodes CASSQTGTSGTNEQFF.

This chain links TRBV7-2 with TRBJ1-1; no reliable D call. The V gene lost 5 bases and the J gene lost 5 bases, with 12 bases spanning the gap. The CDR3 loop spans 13 amino acids. Germline CDR1 reads SGHTA; CDR2 reads FQGNSA. CDR3 loop: CASSLRQRTEAFF. The CDR3 region has the DNA TGTGCCAGCAGCCTTCGCCAAAGGACTGAAGCTTTCTTT. The variable domain in full, completed from reference TRBV7-2 and TRBJ1-1, reads GAGVSQSPSNKVTEKGKDVELRCDPISGHTALYWYRQSLGQGLEFLIYFQGNSAPDKSGLPSDRFSAERTGGSVSTLTIQRTQQEDSAVYLCASSLRQRTEAFFGQGTRLTVV.

Only a few counts were recorded for this clone. V usage is TRBV9 and J usage is TRBJ2-7; D ambiguous. Trimming left V 0 bases short and J 5 bases short, with 12 bases between. Germline CDR1 and CDR2: SGDLS and YYNGEE. The CDR3 spans 14 residues. The CDR3 bases are TGTGCCAGCAGCGTAGATATGCCAGGTGACGAGCAGTACTTC. Protein sequence: CASSVDMPGDEQYF.

The chain employs TRBV24-1 and TRBJ2-2, with 10 bases that match TRBD2. V lost 3 bases to trimming and J lost 2 bases; unmatched junction nucleotides: 2. CDR3 length: 16 amino acids. CDR1 is KGHDR, CDR2 SFDVKD, per germline. Written as DNA, the CDR3 is TGTGCCACCAGTGATCGGACTAGCGGTAACACCGGGGAGCTGTTTTTT. Translation gives CATSDRTSGNTGELFF.

The chain uses TRBV28 and TRBJ2-2; the match to TRBD2 covers 7 bases. CDR1 is MDHEN, CDR2 SYDVKM, per germline. The CDR3 runs 19 residues. The ends lost 5 bases at V and 0 bases at J; junction bases unmatched: 15. CDR3 protein: CASSPWGGAWETNTGELFF. The CDR3 nucleotides are TGTGCCAGCAGTCCCTGGGGGGGTGCTTGGGAAACGAACACCGGGGAGCTGTTTTTT.

The rearrangement joins TRBV28 to TRBJ2-6; D is ambiguous. The CDR3 covers 17 residues. CDR1 MDHEN and CDR2 SYDVKM come from the germline V gene. Trimming took off 6 bases at V and 0 bases at J, with 15 bases between the two ends. In nucleotides, the CDR3 is TGTGCCAGCAGCGTACGGGCTAAAACCTCTGGGGCCAACGTCCTGACTTTC. Translated, it gives CASSVRAKTSGANVLTF.

This clone occurred a few times. This chain connects TRBV29-1 to TRBJ1-4, with TRBD1 identical over 7 bases. Germline V gene lookup returns CDR1 SQVTM and CDR2 ANQGSEA. Losses at the gene ends were 7 bases for V and 8 bases for J; bases not matched to a gene: 10. The CDR3 contains 13 residues. CDR3 region: CSARQGREEKLFF. The CDR3 DNA follows: TGCAGCGCCCGACAGGGAAGGGAGGAAAAACTGTTTTTT.

In the case of this clone: The sample has other DNA sequences that encode this CDR3 too. The chain joins TRBV4-3 to TRBJ2-7; either TRBD1 or TRBD2 may supply D (5 bases each). The CDR3 sequence is 13 residues long. V gave up 0 bases and J gave up 4 bases, with 7 bases separating them. Germline CDR1 is LGHNA and CDR2 is YSLEER. CDR3 bases: TGCGCCAGCAGCCAAGACAGGGAGTACGAGCAGTACTTC. Its translation is CASSQDREYEQYF.

This clone occurred many times. This chain links TRBV27 with TRBJ1-1, with 8 bases that match TRBD1. V lost 2 bases and J lost 0; bases outside the gene matches: 8. The CDR3 consists of 17 residues. Germline-derived CDR1 and CDR2 are MNHEY and SMNVEV (reference sequence). The CDR3: CASSLRGTGTMNTEAFF. The CDR3 DNA reads as TGTGCCAGCAGTTTACGGGGGACAGGTACGATGAACACTGAAGCTTTCTTT.

V is TRBV6-5 and J is TRBJ1-1; D remains unclear. Trimming removed 0 bases from V and 6 bases from J, with 14 bases in between. Germline-derived CDR1 and CDR2 are MNHEY and SVGAGI. The CDR3 sequence is 15 residues long. The CDR3 DNA follows: TGTGCCAGCAGTTACTCGTCTTCAGCGGGCGCTGAAGCTTTCTTT. It translates to CASSYSSSAGAEAFF.

The chain couples TRBV5-6 to TRBJ1-5, with TRBD1 identical over 10 bases. After removal of 2 bases from V and 3 bases from J, the junction contained 8 bases not matched to a gene. CDR1 and CDR2 from the germline V gene are SGHDT and YYEEEE. The CDR3 is made up of 17 amino acids. CDR3 loop: CASSLRPGQGPNQPQHF. DNA of the CDR3: TGTGCCAGCAGCTTAAGACCGGGACAGGGGCCCAATCAGCCCCAGCATTTT.

The genes are TRBV5-6 and TRBJ2-1; 7 bases fit TRBD1. The germline gives CDR1 SGHDT, CDR2 YYEEEE. The CDR3 runs 13 residues. Losses at the gene ends were 5 bases for V and 8 bases for J; bases not matched to a gene: 7. In DNA form, the CDR3 reads TGTGCCAGCAGTATGGACAGGTCGTATGAGCAGTTCTTC. This translates into CASSMDRSYEQFF.

The table lists this clone with a count of one. V is TRBV27 and J is TRBJ1-6; D is uncertain. This CDR3 comprises 15 residues. The germline V gene has CDR1 MNHEY and CDR2 SMNVEV (reference sequence). V was pared by 6 bases and J by 0 bases, with 9 bases between. The CDR3 coding sequence is TGTGCCAGCAGCCGACAAGCCTCCTATAATTCACCCCTCCACTTT. Amino acids: CASSRQASYNSPLHF.

This rearrangement joins TRBV6-6 to TRBJ2-7; D may correspond to TRBD1 or TRBD2 (5 bases each). The V and J ends lost 6 bases and 3 bases respectively, with 15 bases between them. Germline CDR1 MNHNY, CDR2 SVGAGI (reference sequence). This CDR3 region has 14 residues. This CDR3 is CASRQEGESYEQYF. For the CDR3, the DNA is TGTGCCAGCAGGCAGGAAGGGGAGAGCTACGAGCAGTACTTC.

The chain recombines TRBV28 with TRBJ2-2; 7 bases match TRBD2. J was trimmed by 6 bases and V by 6 bases; bases with no gene match: 4. The CDR3 has 13 residues. Germline-derived CDR1 and CDR2 are MDHEN and SYDVKM. The CDR3 coding sequence is TGTGCCAGCAGCCGAGGACTAGCCGGGGAGCTGTTTTTT. Protein: CASSRGLAGELFF. Using reference TRBV28 and TRBJ2-2 for the parts outside the CDR3, the full variable domain is DVKVTQSSRYLVKRTGEKVFLECVQDMDHENMFWYRQDPGLGLRLIYFSYDVKMKEKGDIPEGYSVSREKKERFSLILESASTNQTSMYLCASSRGLAGELFFGEGSRLTVL.

The J gene is TRBJ1-5, the V gene TRBV28; D call uncertain. V was shortened by 3 bases and J by 3 bases, with 18 bases between the two germline ends. CDR1 MDHEN and CDR2 SYDVKM come from the germline V gene. CDR3 size: 17 residues. CDR3 sequence reads: CASSFAGGAKINQPQHF. CDR3 nucleotide sequence: TGTGCCAGCAGTTTCGCGGGAGGAGCTAAGATCAATCAGCCCCAGCATTTT.

This clone was found a few times. The V call is TRBV7-3, the J call TRBJ2-1; D unresolved. This CDR3 region has 15 residues. Deletions cut 5 bases from V and 0 bases from J, with 11 bases between. Germline CDR1 reads SGHTA; CDR2 reads FQGTGA. DNA for the CDR3: TGTGCCAGCAGCCCGAGAGCCCTCTCCTACAATGAGCAGTTCTTC. Translated: CASSPRALSYNEQFF.

V gene TRBV5-1 combines with J gene TRBJ1-1, with TRBD1 as a possible D gene (5 bases). Germline V gene sequence: CDR1 SGHRS, CDR2 YFSETQ. The germline V and J ends were trimmed by 1 base and 3 bases, with 13 bases remaining between them. The length of the CDR3 is 15 residues. CDR3 region: CASSLIVGGDTEAFF. As DNA, the CDR3 is TGCGCCAGCAGCTTGATTGTTGGAGGGGACACTGAAGCTTTCTTT.

This sequence joins TRBV4-3 and TRBJ2-7, with D possibly being TRBD2 (6 bases). Per germline, CDR1 LGHNA and CDR2 YSLEER. The CDR3 covers 18 residues. Trimming removed 2 bases at V and 3 bases at J, with 23 bases between. The CDR3 reads CASSQLRIGGNYFYEQYF. The CDR3 DNA follows: TGCGCCAGCAGCCAACTCAGGATAGGAGGGAACTATTTCTACGAGCAGTACTTC.

The rearrangement links TRBV3-1 (or the pseudogene TRBV3-2) to TRBJ2-5; tentative D call: TRBD2 (6 bases). Germline CDR1 reads LGHDT; CDR2 reads YNNKEL (reference sequence). This CDR3 region has 13 residues. With 4 bases removed from V and 0 bases from J, the gap between germline ends came to 6 bases. CDR3 bases: TGTGCCAGCAGCCCGGGGGACCAAGAGACCCAGTACTTC. Residues: CASSPGDQETQYF.

V gene TRBV27 combines with J gene TRBJ1-5, with a weak D call TRBD1 (5 bases). The CDR3 sequence is 16 residues long. V lost 5 bases and J 3 bases, leaving 17 bases between the germline ends. Germline V gene lookup returns CDR1 MNHEY and CDR2 SMNVEV (reference sequence). CDR3 amino acids: CASSNLPGLTNQPQHF. The CDR3 bases are TGTGCCAGCAGTAACCTCCCGGGACTTACCAATCAGCCCCAGCATTTT.

This chain links TRBV2 with TRBJ2-2; a weak D match, TRBD2 (5 bases). The CDR3 runs to 17 residues. Germline values: CDR1 SNHLY, CDR2 FYNNEI. Trimming left V 1 base short and J 4 bases short, with 16 bases between. CDR3: CASSEGRWQTRTGELFF. CDR3 coding DNA: TGTGCCAGCAGTGAAGGGAGGTGGCAAACCCGCACCGGGGAGCTGTTTTTT.

The chain recombines TRBV12-3 or TRBV12-4 with TRBJ1-5; D not resolved. V lost 3 bases and J 4 bases, leaving 7 bases between the germline ends. CDR3 size: 13 residues. Here the CDR3 reads CASSFRVNQPQHF. The CDR3 region has the DNA TGTGCCAGCAGTTTTAGGGTAAATCAGCCCCAGCATTTT.